Listed below are T cell receptor beta chains from one sample, sequenced in a study of T cells in tuberculosis. Assay: immunoSEQ multiplex PCR; the TCRdb copy retains only in-frame clones and omits some. The repertoire holds 25,000 to 35,000 clones, approximately 94% seen once, with more than 6.5% in the top ten. The sample taken for sequencing was PBMCs. The source of these receptors is a donor aged 10 to 29 with latent tuberculosis or without tuberculosis infection. The CDR3 runs from the conserved cysteine through the conserved F or W. D genes are given only for firm matches. The listing skips clone size in some rows; elsewhere it reads once, few, many or a size class.

NA,NA,TRBV19,TRBJ1-1,TGTGCCAGTAGTATATCAGGGAACACTGAAGCTTTCTTT,CASSISGNTEAFF
NA,NA,TRBV2,TRBJ2-7,TGTGCCAGCAGTGTCGGTCGAGGCTACGAGCAGTACTTC,CASSVGRGYEQYF
TRBD1,NA,TRBV7-9,TRBJ1-2,TGTGCCAGCAGCCCGGCAGGGACAGGGAATGGCTACACCTTC,CASSPAGTGNGYTF
NA,NA,TRBV20-1,TRBJ2-7,TGCAGTGCTAGACAGGGGAACGAGCAGTACTTC,CSARQGNEQYF
NA,NA,TRBV7-7,TRBJ1-1,TGTGCCAGCAGCTTAGAGGCGGGGACTGAAGCTTTCTTT,CASSLEAGTEAFF
NA,NA,TRBV29-1,TRBJ1-1,TGCAGCGTCGCTCCGGAGAGGAACACTGAAGCTTTCTTT,CSVAPERNTEAFF
TRBD1,NA,TRBV18,TRBJ1-4,TGTGCCAGCTCACCATTAGTCGGACAGGGGAAAGGTGAAAAACTGTTTTTT,CASSPLVGQGKGEKLFF
NA,NA,TRBV14,TRBJ2-1,TGTGCCAGCAGCCAATCGCGGGGTTCGAATGAGCAGTTCTTC,CASSQSRGSNEQFF
TRBD1,NA,TRBV7-9,TRBJ2-3,TGTGCCAGCGCTAGGGCGACAGGGGACACAGATACGCAGTATTTT,CASARATGDTDTQYF
NA,NA,TRBV4-3,TRBJ1-5,TGCGCCAGCAGCCAAGAACGGACTGACAGCAATCAGCCCCAGCATTTT,CASSQERTDSNQPQHF
TRBD1,NA,TRBV29-1,TRBJ1-2,TGCAGCGCTGAATGGACAGGGGGAAACTATGGCTACACCTTC,CSAEWTGGNYGYTF
TRBD1,NA,TRBV30,TRBJ1-2,TGTGCCTGGACCCGACCGGGACAGGGGAGGCATGGCTACACCTTC,CAWTRPGQGRHGYTF
NA,NA,TRBV5-1,TRBJ1-2,TGCGCCAGCAGCTTTAATTTATATGGCTACACCTTC,CASSFNLYGYTF
TRBD1,NA,TRBV7-2,TRBJ2-1,TGTGCCAGCAGCTCTAACAGGGGTGACTACAATGAGCAGTTCTTC,CASSSNRGDYNEQFF
NA,NA,TRBV7-7,TRBJ2-6,TGTGCCAGCAGCATCCATGGGCCACAAAGTCGGGCCAACGTCCTGACTTTC,CASSIHGPQSRANVLTF
TRBD2,once,TRBV4-1,TRBJ2-3,TGCGCCAGCAGCCAATTAGCGGGAGTAGCAGATACGCAGTATTTT,CASSQLAGVADTQYF
TRBD2,NA,TRBV5-6,TRBJ2-1,TGTGCCAGCAGCTTGGTGGGGAGGGACGGGCAGTTCTTC,CASSLVGRDGQFF
NA,NA,TRBV5-5,TRBJ1-1,TGTGCCAGCAGCCTGGAGGGGCGCACTGAAGCTTTCTTT,CASSLEGRTEAFF
NA,NA,TRBV30,TRBJ1-4,TGTGCCTGGAGTAGGGGGTCGGGTGAAGAAAAACTGTTTTTT,CAWSRGSGEEKLFF
NA,NA,TRBV9,TRBJ2-5,TGTGCCAGCAGCCCAGGGGGGCTCCAAGAGACCCAGTACTTC,CASSPGGLQETQYF
NA,NA,TRBV27,TRBJ2-7,TGTGCCACCTCCCCCCGGACCACAGGGGAGCAGTACTTC,CATSPRTTGEQYF
TRBD1,once,TRBV29-1,TRBJ2-4,TGCAGCGTTTCCGGACAGGAAAACATTCAGTACTTC,CSVSGQENIQYF
TRBD1,NA,TRBV19,TRBJ1-5,TGTGCCGGAGGACAGGGGGGTAGAGTAAGCAATCAGCCCCAGCATTTT,CAGGQGGRVSNQPQHF
TRBD1,few,TRBV4-1,TRBJ2-1,TGCGCCAGCAGCCAAGAACGGACAGGGTACAATGAGCAGTTCTTC,CASSQERTGYNEQFF
NA,NA,TRBV28,TRBJ2-7,TGTGCCAGCAACCAGGGGAGAGCGAGGAGACACGAGCAGTACTTC,CASNQGRARRHEQYF
TRBD2,NA,TRBV2,TRBJ2-1,TGTGCCAGCAGCGTACTAGCGGGAAGCTCCTACAATGAGCAGTTCTTC,CASSVLAGSSYNEQFF
NA,NA,TRBV27,TRBJ2-3,TGTGCCAGCAGTACTATAGGACAGTTGAGCACAGATACGCAGTATTTT,CASSTIGQLSTDTQYF
NA,NA,TRBV5-5,TRBJ1-5,TGTGCCAGCAGCCCCGACAGTTTAAATCAGCCCCAGCATTTT,CASSPDSLNQPQHF
TRBD2,NA,TRBV30,TRBJ2-6,TGTGCCTGGACCGGGACTAGTGCCTTGGGTGGGGCCAACGTCCTGACTTTC,CAWTGTSALGGANVLTF
TRBD2,NA,TRBV6-1,TRBJ2-1,TGTGCCAGCAGTGAAAGGGAGGGACCCTTCGGTGAGCAGTTCTTC,CASSEREGPFGEQFF
TRBD1,NA,TRBV5-4,TRBJ1-2,TGTGCCAGCAGCGGACAGGACTATGGCTACACCTTC,CASSGQDYGYTF
TRBD1,NA,TRBV6-5,TRBJ2-7,TGTGCCAGCAGTCGAGATGGGACAGGCGCTTACGAGCAGTACTTC,CASSRDGTGAYEQYF
TRBD2,NA,TRBV5-1,TRBJ2-7,TGCGCCAGCAGCTTGGGGAGTATAGCGCTAGCGGGATTGTTCTACGAGCAGTACTTC,CASSLGSIALAGLFYEQYF
TRBD1,NA,TRBV27,TRBJ1-3,TGTGCCAGCGCCCCCGGGACAGGCTTTGGAAACACCATATATTTT,CASAPGTGFGNTIYF
TRBD1,few,TRBV7-9,TRBJ2-7,TGTGCCAGCAGCTTTGCGACAGGGATCGCGCACGAGCAGTACTTC,CASSFATGIAHEQYF
NA,NA,TRBV2,TRBJ2-3,TGTGCCAGCAGAAACAACACAGATACGCAGTATTTT,CASRNNTDTQYF
NA,NA,TRBV5-1,TRBJ1-5,TGCGCCAGCCGGCAGGGAAGCAATCAGCCCCAGCATTTT,CASRQGSNQPQHF
NA,NA,TRBV7-6,TRBJ2-2,TGTGCCAGCAGCCACGCCAGAGCGGGCACCGGGGAGCTGTTTTTT,CASSHARAGTGELFF
NA,NA,TRBV27,TRBJ2-1,TGTGCCAGCAGTTCACATTTTAGCGGATACTACAATGAGCAGTTCTTC,CASSSHFSGYYNEQFF
NA,NA,TRBV25-1,TRBJ1-1,TGTGCCAGTCTATTGAACACTGAAGCTTTCTTT,CASLLNTEAFF
TRBD2,NA,TRBV10-3,TRBJ2-3,TGTGCCGCCACAGCGGGAGCTAGCACAGATACGCAGTATTTT,CAATAGASTDTQYF
TRBD1,NA,TRBV28,TRBJ2-7,TGTGCCAGCAGCCTCACCGGGACAGGGGTCGAGCAGTACTTC,CASSLTGTGVEQYF
NA,once,TRBV27,TRBJ1-2,TGTGCCAGCAGTCCCTACCAGGGCCTCGGCCCCTCTGGCTACACCTTC,CASSPYQGLGPSGYTF
TRBD2,NA,TRBV30,TRBJ2-1,TGTGCCTGGACCCCCGGGTACGGGAGGGCCCCCTACAATGAGCAGTTCTTC,CAWTPGYGRAPYNEQFF
TRBD1,NA,TRBV18,TRBJ2-7,TGTGCCAGCTCACCTTCTCTAGGGGGCCAGTACGAGCAGTACTTC,CASSPSLGGQYEQYF
TRBD1,few,TRBV10-3,TRBJ2-7,TGTGCCATCAACCCGGGACAGGGCTACGAGCAGTACTTC,CAINPGQGYEQYF
TRBD1,NA,TRBV27,TRBJ2-1,TGTGCCAGCAGTTTACCCGGGACAGGTCGCAATGAGCAGTTCTTC,CASSLPGTGRNEQFF
NA,NA,TRBV6-1,TRBJ1-1,TGTGCCAGCAGTGAGCAGGGGATGAACACTGAAGCTTTCTTT,CASSEQGMNTEAFF
TRBD2,once,TRBV4-2,TRBJ2-1,TGTGCCAGCAGCCAAGAGGCTAGCGGGAGGGGCGCGTACAATGAGCAGTTCTTC,CASSQEASGRGAYNEQFF